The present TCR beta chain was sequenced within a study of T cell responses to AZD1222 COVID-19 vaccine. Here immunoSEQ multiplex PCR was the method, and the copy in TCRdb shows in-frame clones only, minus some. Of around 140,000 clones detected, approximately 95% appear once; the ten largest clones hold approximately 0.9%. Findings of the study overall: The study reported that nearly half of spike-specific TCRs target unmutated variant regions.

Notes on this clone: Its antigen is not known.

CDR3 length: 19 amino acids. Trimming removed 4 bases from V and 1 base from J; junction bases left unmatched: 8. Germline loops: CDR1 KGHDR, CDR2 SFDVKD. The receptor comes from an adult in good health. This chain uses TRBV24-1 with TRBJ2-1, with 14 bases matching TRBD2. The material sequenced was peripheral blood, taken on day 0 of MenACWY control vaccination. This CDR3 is CATSDSATSGRVSYNEQFF. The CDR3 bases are TGTGCCACCAGTGACTCCGCGACTAGCGGGAGGGTATCCTACAATGAGCAGTTCTTC.